The 30 T cell receptor beta chains listed next were all sequenced from one sample in a study of shared clonotypes between healthy human individuals. Repertoires were generated with immunoSEQ multiplex PCR, while TCRdb's copy carries only in-frame clones and drops some. The table includes millions of clones, about 92% detected once. The sample was naive CD4+ T cells sorted from blood. As to subset: CD45RA+ positively selected. The receptors were sampled from a man younger than 35 in good health.

This chain uses TRBV27 with TRBJ2-1, with D perhaps being TRBD1 or TRBD2 (5 bases each). Trimming took 0 bases from V and 8 from J, leaving 8 bases between them. The V gene's germline CDR1 is MNHEY and CDR2 SMNVEV (reference sequence). The CDR3 is 13 residues long. The CDR3 spells CASSLSWGYEQFF. As DNA, the CDR3 is TGTGCCAGCAGTTTATCGTGGGGGTATGAGCAGTTCTTC.

The chain has TRBV27 and TRBJ2-3; 8 positions agree with TRBD2. The CDR3 length is 15 residues. CDR1 is MNHEY, CDR2 SMNVEV, per germline (reference sequence). The junction had 11 bases not matched to a gene; V was cut back by 6 bases and J by 6 bases. CDR3 nucleotide sequence: TGTGCCAGCAGGGTGGGGACTAGGATTGGGGATACGCAGTATTTT. As protein: CASRVGTRIGDTQYF.

The DNA of the CDR3 is TGTGCCAGCAGCCTACTAGCGGGAGTAGACAATGAGCAGTTCTTC. This translates into CASSLLAGVDNEQFF. The rearrangement uses TRBV7-2 and TRBJ2-1; 11 bases agree with TRBD2. The V gene end was trimmed by 5 bases and the J gene end by 5 bases; junction bases not matched to a gene: 5. The CDR3 contains 15 residues. Germline CDR1 SGHTA, CDR2 FQGNSA.

Details on this clone: Other DNA sequences in the same sample also yield this CDR3. The J gene is TRBJ1-1, the V gene TRBV10-3; D gene unclear. The CDR3 has 13 residues. Trimming cost V 3 bases and J 1 base, with 6 bases left between them. Looked up from germline, CDR1 is ENHRY and CDR2 is SYGVKD. CDR3 in amino acids: CAISEGQNTEAFF. The CDR3 DNA reads TGTGCCATCAGTGAAGGGCAGAACACTGAAGCTTTCTTT.

V is TRBV6-1 and J is TRBJ1-5; maybe TRBD1 (5 bases). The CDR3 runs to 14 residues. Per the germline V gene, CDR1 is MNHNS and CDR2 is SASEGT. V lost 4 bases, J lost 2 bases, and 9 bases lay in between. CDR3 nucleotide sequence: TGTGCCAGCAGTGTAGGGGCGGGCAATCAGCCCCAGCATTTT. This sequence encodes CASSVGAGNQPQHF.

Only one count was recorded for this clone. Additional DNA sequences in this sample encode the identical CDR3. The CDR3 is CASSYSGAGLYEQYF. CDR3 nucleotide sequence: TGTGCCAGCAGTTACTCCGGGGCGGGGTTATACGAGCAGTACTTC. The chain recombines TRBV6-5 with TRBJ2-7; D is perhaps TRBD2 (6 bases). The ends were cut back, 0 bases at V and 4 bases at J, with 13 bases in the middle. The CDR3 is 15 residues long. The germline gives CDR1 MNHEY, CDR2 SVGAGI.

This clone was recorded once. This chain joins TRBV5-1 and TRBJ2-5, with D hard to call. The CDR3 totals 14 residues. The V gene lost 4 bases and the J gene lost 3 bases, with 13 bases spanning the gap. The germline CDR1 and CDR2 sequences are SGHRS and YFSETQ. This CDR3 is CASSRQDPKETQYF. CDR3 sequence (DNA): TGCGCCAGCAGCCGGCAGGACCCCAAAGAGACCCAGTACTTC.

The rearrangement joins TRBV27 to TRBJ2-5; 9 bases map to TRBD1. CDR3 length: 15 amino acids. Unmatched junction bases numbered 11, after V lost 7 bases and J lost 5 bases. CDR1 is MNHEY, CDR2 SMNVEV, per germline (reference sequence). For the CDR3, the DNA is TGTGCCAGCAAAACAGGGGGCCTACCAGGGGAGACCCAGTACTTC. Its translation is CASKTGGLPGETQYF.

The chain has TRBV7-3 and TRBJ2-7; D perhaps matches TRBD2 (5 bases). The CDR3 runs to 15 residues. The germline V and J ends were trimmed by 5 bases and 1 base, with 15 bases remaining between them. The germline CDR1 and CDR2 sequences are SGHTA and FQGTGA. Here the CDR3 DNA reads TGTGCCAGCAGCCTCATCGAAGCGGTTTCCTACGAGCAGTACTTC. It codes for CASSLIEAVSYEQYF.

The V call is TRBV6-5, the J call TRBJ1-4; D is unclear. CDR3 length equals 16 residues. CDR1 MNHEY and CDR2 SVGAGI come from the germline V gene. The germline V and J ends were trimmed by 2 bases and 3 bases, with 13 bases remaining between them. CDR3 protein: CASSYLYLTANEKLFF. The CDR3 nucleotides are TGTGCCAGCAGTTACCTTTACCTGACGGCTAATGAAAAACTGTTTTTT.

As concerns this clone: The sample contains more than one DNA sequence encoding this CDR3. This sequence joins TRBV28 and TRBJ1-2; 7 positions agree with TRBD1. Looked up from germline, CDR1 is MDHEN and CDR2 is SYDVKM. V was pared by 4 bases and J by 4 bases, with 3 bases of the junction left unmatched. This CDR3 is built from 13 residues. This CDR3 is CASSWGQSYGYTF. The CDR3 coding sequence is TGTGCCAGCAGTTGGGGACAGTCCTATGGCTACACCTTC.

This sequence joins TRBV27 and TRBJ1-2; D is perhaps TRBD1 (6 bases). V was cut by 3 bases and J by 3 bases, with 11 bases left in between. The CDR3 spans 14 residues. Germline V CDR1 and CDR2: MNHEY, SMNVEV (reference sequence). Here the CDR3 reads CASSFSGAHYGYTF. CDR3 DNA: TGTGCCAGCAGTTTTTCGGGGGCACACTATGGCTACACCTTC.

The chain has TRBV6-5 and TRBJ1-1; D gene ambiguous. This CDR3 spans 13 amino acids. Between the trimmed V and J ends, which lost 2 bases and 8 bases, there was a span of 12 bases. Germline V lookup: CDR1 MNHEY, CDR2 SVGAGI. For the CDR3, the DNA is TGTGCCAGCAGTTACGGCCCAAGGACCGAAGCTTTCTTT. Amino acids: CASSYGPRTEAFF.

Comment on this clone: Different DNA sequences within this sample yield the same CDR3. The chain has TRBV6-5 and TRBJ1-6; D ambiguous. Germline-derived CDR1 and CDR2 are MNHEY and SVGAGI. The CDR3 runs 13 residues. Trimming left V 1 base short and J 8 bases short, with 6 bases between. The CDR3 DNA sequence: TGTGCCAGCAGTTACTGGAGGGATTCACCCCTCCACTTT. It yields the protein CASSYWRDSPLHF.

This sequence joins TRBV28 and TRBJ1-2; 9 positions match TRBD1. The CDR3 loop spans 15 amino acids. Germline V gene lookup returns CDR1 MDHEN and CDR2 SYDVKM. Trimming cost V 5 bases and J 6 bases; bases outside gene matches: 10. The CDR3 reads CASSTYRGRWDGYTF. The CDR3 region has the DNA TGTGCCAGCAGTACCTACAGGGGGCGCTGGGATGGCTACACCTTC.

The chain links TRBV7-2 to TRBJ2-5; unclear D gene. V lost 3 bases and J lost 5, with 7 bases in between. Per the germline V gene, CDR1 is SGHTA and CDR2 is FQGNSA. The CDR3 consists of 12 residues. The CDR3 here is CASSFQTETQYF. The DNA for the CDR3 is TGTGCCAGCAGCTTCCAGACCGAGACCCAGTACTTC.

V is TRBV29-1 and J is TRBJ2-3; the D is unclear. The V and J ends lost 5 bases and 0 bases respectively, with 9 bases between them. Per the germline V gene, CDR1 is SQVTM and CDR2 is ANQGSEA. The CDR3 contains 13 residues. CDR3 protein: CSVTLFSTDTQYF. In nucleotides, the CDR3 is TGCAGCGTTACCCTTTTCAGCACAGATACGCAGTATTTT.

This clone was seen a single time. The rearrangement joins TRBV6-6 to TRBJ2-7, with TRBD1 matching over 9 bases. Unmatched junction bases numbered 4, after V lost 8 bases and J lost 2 bases. This CDR3 has 13 amino acids. Germline values: CDR1 MNHNY, CDR2 SVGAGI (reference sequence). Here the CDR3 DNA reads TGTGCCAGCGCTGGGACAGGGCCCTACGAGCAGTACTTC. Protein: CASAGTGPYEQYF.

The rearrangement uses TRBV5-1 and TRBJ2-5; D is unresolved. The CDR3 consists of 13 residues. Trimming left V 0 bases short and J 5 bases short, with 8 bases between. CDR1 and CDR2 from the germline V gene are SGHRS and YFSETQ. This chain's CDR3 is CASSLEGVETQYF. In DNA, the CDR3 is TGCGCCAGCAGCTTGGAGGGCGTGGAGACCCAGTACTTC.

As concerns this clone: This sample includes further DNA sequences coding for the same CDR3. The chain couples TRBV29-1 to TRBJ2-5, with a possible D match to TRBD2 (6 bases). Trimming cost V 6 bases and J 2 bases, with 13 bases left between them. In germline, CDR1 is SQVTM, CDR2 ANQGSEA. This CDR3 is 13 amino acids long. The CDR3 DNA is TGCAGCGTCGCTGGGAGGCTGCAAGAGACCCAGTACTTC. As protein: CSVAGRLQETQYF.

This clone was recorded a few times. The V call is TRBV2, the J call TRBJ1-1, with D unclear. V shed 6 bases and J shed 3 bases, with 5 bases lying between them. CDR1 is SNHLY, CDR2 FYNNEI, per germline. The CDR3 contains 11 residues. The CDR3 sequence is CASSPYTEAFF. The CDR3 nucleotides are TGTGCCAGCAGCCCGTACACTGAAGCTTTCTTT. Full variable domain (rest looked up from reference TRBV2 and TRBJ1-1): EPEVTQTPSHQVTQMGQEVILRCVPISNHLYFYWYRQILGQKVEFLVSFYNNEISEKSEIFDDQFSVERPDGSNFTLKIRSTKLEDSAMYFCASSPYTEAFFGQGTRLTVV.

The chain is built from TRBV19 and TRBJ1-3; D is possibly TRBD1 (5 bases). V lost 7 bases and J 0 bases, leaving 16 bases between the germline ends. Germline V gene lookup returns CDR1 LNHDA and CDR2 SQIVND (reference sequence). This CDR3 region has 16 residues. CDR3 loop: CASNKPGPRSGNTIYF. The DNA of the CDR3 is TGTGCCAGTAATAAACCGGGACCTCGCTCTGGAAACACCATATATTTT.

Written as DNA, the CDR3 is TGTGCCAGCTCACCACCGAACAGGGGCGAACAAGAGACCCAGTACTTC. As protein: CASSPPNRGEQETQYF. The rearrangement joins TRBV18 to TRBJ2-5, with TRBD1 identical over 7 bases. Trimming at V came to 0 bases and at J to 2 bases, leaving 6 bases not matched to a gene. The CDR3 sequence is 16 residues long. Germline loops: CDR1 KGHSH, CDR2 LQKENI.

The CDR3 reads CASSGGASGNTIYF. The CDR3, as DNA: TGTGCCAGCTCAGGGGGGGCCTCTGGAAACACCATATATTTT. The V call is TRBV18, the J call TRBJ1-3; D is perhaps TRBD1 (6 bases). V lost 5 bases, J lost 0 bases, and 8 bases lay in between. The CDR3 is made up of 14 amino acids. Germline V CDR1 and CDR2: KGHSH, LQKENI.

The chain carries TRBV5-5 and TRBJ2-2; 8 nucleotides match TRBD1. This CDR3 spans 15 amino acids. The J segment lost 0 bases and the V segment lost 3 bases, leaving 1 base of the junction unmatched. Per germline, CDR1 SGHKS and CDR2 YYEKEE (reference sequence). The CDR3 nucleotides are TGTGCCAGCAGCTGGACAGGGACGAACACCGGGGAGCTGTTTTTT. Amino acids: CASSWTGTNTGELFF. Full variable domain (rest looked up from reference TRBV5-5 and TRBJ2-2): DAGVTQSPTHLIKTRGQQVTLRCSPISGHKSVSWYQQVLGQGPQFIFQYYEKEERGRGNFPDRFSARQFPNYSSELNVNALLLGDSALYLCASSWTGTNTGELFFGEGSRLTVL.

Here the CDR3 reads CASSLPTGGSAFF. CDR3 DNA: TGTGCCAGCAGTTTACCAACAGGAGGATCAGCTTTCTTT. This sequence joins TRBV28 and TRBJ1-1; possible D gene TRBD1, 5 bases. This CDR3 has 13 amino acids. Germline loops: CDR1 MDHEN, CDR2 SYDVKM. The V and J ends lost 2 bases and 10 bases respectively, with 14 bases between them.

This chain links TRBV9 with TRBJ1-2; D perhaps matches TRBD1 (5 bases). Trimming took off 3 bases at V and 2 bases at J, with 20 bases between the two ends. The CDR3 totals 17 residues. CDR1 is SGDLS and CDR2 is YYNGEE in the germline V gene. The CDR3: CASSEAMGRVSNYGYTF. In nucleotides, the CDR3 is TGTGCCAGCAGCGAGGCCATGGGCAGGGTGTCAAACTATGGCTACACCTTC.

This sequence joins TRBV6-5 and TRBJ2-2; 7 bases are a match to TRBD2. The junction had 6 bases not matched to a gene; V was cut back by 7 bases and J by 7 bases. The length of the CDR3 is 13 residues. The germline gives CDR1 MNHEY, CDR2 SVGAGI. The DNA for the CDR3 is TGTGCCAGCAAGGGGACTACGGGCGGGGAGCTGTTTTTT. Encoded protein: CASKGTTGGELFF.

The V gene is TRBV7-9, the J gene TRBJ2-3, with a possible D match to TRBD2 (5 bases). CDR1 SEHNR and CDR2 FQNEAQ come from the germline V gene (reference sequence). The CDR3 loop spans 15 amino acids. Trimming shortened V by 2 bases and J by 9 bases, and 18 bases separated the two germline ends. The DNA for the CDR3 is TGTGCCAGCAGCTTACGGGGAGTTGAGGGTGTCACGCAGTATTTT. It encodes CASSLRGVEGVTQYF.

Remarks on this clone: In the same sample, other DNA sequences code for this CDR3. The chain carries TRBV6-5 and TRBJ2-5; D tentatively fits TRBD1 or TRBD2 (6 bases each). Germline V gene lookup returns CDR1 MNHEY and CDR2 SVGAGI. The CDR3 is made up of 13 amino acids. Trimming removed 6 bases at V and 1 base at J, with 9 bases between. CDR3 nucleotide sequence: TGTGCCAGCAGCCGGGGGCCCCAAGAGACCCAGTACTTC. Residues: CASSRGPQETQYF.